The next 5 T cell receptor beta chains were all read from a single sample in a study of blood T cells in healthy people across ages. With a J-beta primer mix and a sample-barcoded 5' primer, a second PCR ran 7 to 11 cycles. TCRdb redid the calling of the 5' RACE reads with MiXCR, one entry per CDR3 protein. The repertoire holds 700,000 or so distinct CDR3 sequences, 22% seen once, with less than 25% in the top ten. Sequenced sample: blood. All receptors come from a man between 65 and 80 years old in good health.

V is TRBV10-3 and J is TRBJ2-2, with D unclear. This CDR3 is built from 14 residues. Per germline, CDR1 ENHRY and CDR2 SYGVKD. The ends were cut back, 0 bases at V and 3 bases at J, with 5 bases in the middle. The chain's CDR3 is CAISESSDTGELFF. The CDR3, as DNA: TGTGCCATCAGTGAGTCGTCAGACACCGGGGAGCTGTTTTTT.

The gene calls are TRBV5-1 and TRBJ2-1; D ambiguous. The J call is in doubt because the DNA end fits TRBJ2-5 better. The CDR3 spans 14 residues. Germline values: CDR1 SGHRS, CDR2 YFSETQ. As DNA, the CDR3 is TGCGCCAGCAGCTCCGGTCGTGGGTTGCCGACCCAGTACTTC. Translating it yields CASSSGRGLPTQYF.

There are a few counts of this clonotype. At one end the junction does not follow the germline gene, possibly because of a read error. This chain connects TRBV12-3 or TRBV12-4 to TRBJ2-5; D possibly matches TRBD1 or TRBD2 (5 bases each). This CDR3 contains 14 residues. CDR3: CASSWGRAQETRYF. CDR3 coding DNA: TGTGCCAGCAGCTGGGGACGGGCACAAGAGACCCGGTACTTC.

This clonotype was counted a few times. The gene calls are TRBV12-3 or TRBV12-4 and TRBJ2-3, with D tentatively TRBD2 (6 bases). V lost 6 bases and J 1 base, leaving 14 bases between the germline ends. The CDR3 runs to 15 residues. CDR3 nucleotides: TGTGCCAGCAGCCACGCGGGGCGTCGCACAGATACGCAGTATTTT. Protein sequence: CASSHAGRRTDTQYF.

There are many counts of this clonotype. V usage is TRBV5-1 and J usage is TRBJ2-1, with 7 nucleotides matching TRBD2. Germline lookup yields CDR1 SGHRS and CDR2 YFSETQ. The length of the CDR3 is 14 residues. V lost 2 bases and J lost 7; bases outside the gene matches: 6. CDR3 loop: CASSFGGGGNEQFF. The DNA of the CDR3 is TGCGCCAGCAGCTTTGGCGGGGGAGGTAATGAGCAGTTCTTC.